This T cell receptor beta chain is drawn from a study of T cell repertoires in cytomegalovirus infection. About the research overall: TCR beta signatures that were public indicated CMV infection and matching HLA type. Study-level points and caveats: Within the response measured ex vivo, HLA-C-restricted CMV-specific TCR beta clonotypes were dominant.

Between the trimmed V and J ends, which lost 0 bases and 2 bases, there was a span of 14 bases. The CDR3 loop spans 16 amino acids. CDR1 is MNHEY and CDR2 is SVGEGT in the germline V gene. TCRdb called the reads again in MiXCR, with one record for every CDR3 protein. The sample carries about 600,000 distinct CDR3 sequences, 20% to 25% recorded once. This clonotype has only a few counts. Antigen specificity is unknown. The V gene is TRBV6-2 or TRBV6-3, the J gene TRBJ2-7; D unresolved. This clonotype originated in a human donor in good health (CMV status not recorded). Some clones in this sample may be carry-over from other donors' samples. Sequenced: CD8+ T cells from PBMCs. The CDR3 protein is CASSYSVTDGAYEQYV. The CDR3 DNA sequence: TGTGCCAGCAGTTACTCCGTTACGGACGGAGCCTACGAGCAGTACGTC.